One and the same sample provided the 16 T cell receptor beta chains below, sequenced in a study of response to subunit inactivated influenza vaccine. One entry per CDR3 protein results from TCRdb running MiXCR on the RT-PCR reads. In the table there are more than 700,000 distinct CDR3 sequences, 21% of which are singletons. The sample consisted of PBMCs from blood, taken 4 to 6 days after vaccination. These receptors originate from a man aged 50 to 60 who received an inactivated influenza vaccine.

A single count supports this clonotype. The chain combines TRBV7-2 with TRBJ2-7; D not resolved. V shed 3 bases and J shed 1 base, with 16 bases lying between them. The CDR3 extends over 16 amino acids. The germline CDR1 and CDR2 sequences are SGHTA and FQGNSA. Here the CDR3 reads CASSFSGTSSSYEQYF. The CDR3 DNA sequence: TGTGCCAGCAGCTTCTCGGGCACGAGTTCGTCCTACGAGCAGTACTTC.

This clonotype was seen more than once but under ten times. The J gene is TRBJ2-2, the V gene TRBV10-3; TRBD1 agrees at 7 bases. This CDR3 contains 14 residues. V gave up 7 bases and J gave up 4 bases; unmatched junction bases: 6. The germline V gene encodes CDR1 ENHRY and CDR2 SYGVKD. In nucleotides, the CDR3 is TGTGCCATCAAAACCGAGGGGGCCACCGGGGAGCTGTTTTTT. This codes for CAIKTEGATGELFF.

This clonotype was seen a handful of times. The genes are TRBV6-2 or TRBV6-3 and TRBJ2-1; 15 nucleotides agree with TRBD2. The CDR3 runs 16 residues. The germline V gene has CDR1 MNHEY and CDR2 SVGEGT. After removal of 2 bases from V and 7 bases from J, the junction contained 3 bases not matched to a gene. The CDR3 sequence is CASSYGLAGGLNEQFF. CDR3 DNA: TGTGCCAGCAGTTACGGACTAGCGGGAGGGCTGAATGAGCAGTTCTTC.

The chain uses TRBV9 and TRBJ2-1; TRBD2 matches at 8 bases. The CDR3 totals 14 residues. V dropped 2 bases and J dropped 6; count of bases not matched to a gene: 4. In germline, CDR1 is SGDLS, CDR2 YYNGEE. CDR3 in amino acids: CASSVGGARNEQFF. CDR3 sequence (DNA): TGTGCCAGCAGCGTCGGGGGGGCGCGCAATGAGCAGTTCTTC.

This sequence joins TRBV18 and TRBJ2-1; TRBD2 aligns across 11 bases. Trimming cost V 0 bases and J 9 bases; bases outside gene matches: 7. Germline V gene data show CDR1 as KGHSH and CDR2 as LQKENI. The CDR3 spans 16 residues. The DNA of the CDR3 is TGTGCCAGCTCACCACCCTTAGCGGGGGGGCCCAGTGAGCAGTTCTTC. Protein sequence: CASSPPLAGGPSEQFF. Drawing the rest from reference TRBV18 and TRBJ2-1, the complete variable domain is NAGVMQNPRHLVRRRGQEARLRCSPMKGHSHVYWYRQLPEEGLKFMVYLQKENIIDESGMPKERFSAEFPKEGPSILRIQQVVRGDSAAYFCASSPPLAGGPSEQFFGPGTRLTVL.

This clonotype was recorded at least ten times. The rearrangement uses TRBV29-1 and TRBJ1-1; maybe TRBD1 (5 bases). The CDR3 covers 13 residues. V was clipped by 3 bases and J by 1 base, with 9 bases between them. The germline V gene has CDR1 SQVTM and CDR2 ANQGSEA. The CDR3 spells CSVERGRNTEAFF. CDR3 sequence (DNA): TGCAGCGTTGAGCGGGGGAGGAACACTGAAGCTTTCTTT.

The V call is TRBV29-1, the J call TRBJ2-7; D gene unclear. The CDR3 runs 13 residues. V lost 6 bases to trimming and J lost 2 bases, with 14 bases between them. CDR1 SQVTM and CDR2 ANQGSEA come from the germline V gene. As DNA, the CDR3 is TGCAGCGTGCTTATTGGTGTTACCTACGAGCAGTACTTC. Its protein product is CSVLIGVTYEQYF.

The rearrangement joins TRBV9 to TRBJ2-7; a weak D match, TRBD1 (5 bases). Trimming shortened V by 3 bases and J by 6 bases, and 16 bases separated the two germline ends. This CDR3 has 14 residues. The germline V gene has CDR1 SGDLS and CDR2 YYNGEE. The CDR3: CASSAATVNSEQYF. DNA of the CDR3: TGTGCCAGCAGCGCGGCGACAGTCAACTCCGAGCAGTACTTC.

In DNA form, the CDR3 reads TGTGCCAGCAGCGTTCTAGCGGGAGTTGGCAATGAGCAGTTCTTC. This translates into CASSVLAGVGNEQFF. The rearrangement uses TRBV9 and TRBJ2-1; 10 bases match TRBD2. After removal of 2 bases from V and 6 bases from J, the junction contained 5 bases not matched to a gene. The CDR3 spans 15 residues. Germline lookup yields CDR1 SGDLS and CDR2 YYNGEE.

This clonotype was counted a few times. The chain carries TRBV7-2 and TRBJ2-1; 13 bases match TRBD2. The ends lost 4 bases at V and 11 bases at J; junction bases unmatched: 5. Germline CDR1 and CDR2: SGHTA and FQGNSA. The CDR3 is 14 amino acids. CDR3 bases: TGTGCCAGCAGCTCGGGACTAGCGGGGCCCAAGCAGTTCTTC. Translation gives CASSSGLAGPKQFF.

This chain connects TRBV7-9 to TRBJ2-3, with D tentatively TRBD1 (6 bases). Germline CDR1 SEHNR, CDR2 FQNEAQ (reference sequence). The CDR3 is made up of 15 amino acids. V was clipped by 6 bases and J by 4 bases, with 17 bases between them. The CDR3 reads CASSTGAGVPDTQYF. DNA of the CDR3: TGTGCCAGCAGTACCGGGGCAGGGGTCCCAGATACGCAGTATTTT.

The chain carries TRBV5-1 and TRBJ2-7; 9 bases agree with TRBD2. After removal of 2 bases from V and 4 bases from J, the junction contained 7 bases not matched to a gene. CDR3 size: 15 residues. Germline lookup yields CDR1 SGHRS and CDR2 YFSETQ. The CDR3 nucleotides read TGCGCCAGCAGCTTAGGTCCTAGCGGGGTATACGAGCAGTACTTC. It translates to CASSLGPSGVYEQYF.

This clonotype was picked up many times. This sequence joins TRBV12-3 or TRBV12-4 and TRBJ2-7, with 9 bases that match TRBD1. The V and J ends lost 3 bases and 5 bases, in that order; junction bases with no gene match: 11. The CDR3 covers 16 residues. Written as DNA, the CDR3 is TGTGCCAGCAGTTTTACGGGGACAGGGTCTAGCCACGAGCAGTACTTC. It codes for CASSFTGTGSSHEQYF.

This chain uses TRBV5-1 with TRBJ2-3, with TRBD2 matching 9 bases. V shed 4 bases and J 7 bases; nucleotides not matched to a gene: 13. The CDR3 extends over 16 amino acids. The V gene's germline CDR1 is SGHRS and CDR2 YFSETQ. The CDR3 sequence: CASSLGPASGANTQYF. The CDR3 nucleotides are TGCGCCAGCAGCCTCGGCCCGGCTAGCGGGGCAAATACGCAGTATTTT.

This clonotype was observed a few times. This chain connects TRBV12-3 or TRBV12-4 to TRBJ1-2; D unresolved. The CDR3 consists of 13 residues. The V end lost 3 bases, the J end lost 2 bases, and 7 bases lay between the germline ends. The CDR3 reads CASSFPTNYGYTF. The CDR3 DNA is TGTGCCAGCAGTTTCCCCACGAACTATGGCTACACCTTC.

The sample holds one count of this clonotype. The V gene is TRBV30, the J gene TRBJ1-4; D is unresolved. Germline values: CDR1 GTSNPN, CDR2 SVGIG (reference sequence). The CDR3 is made up of 15 amino acids. V lost 3 bases and J lost 3, with 14 bases in between. CDR3: CAWSRQLAANEKLFF. DNA of the CDR3: TGTGCCTGGAGCCGGCAGTTAGCGGCTAATGAAAAACTGTTTTTT.